This TCR beta chain was found in a study of regulatory T cells in long-lasting Graves disease. This clonotype has ten or more counts. Indicated time point: newly diagnosed GD, antithyroid drugs for less than 3 months. From PBMCs, RNA was extracted and then used to make the TCR library. American Thyroid Association guidelines defined how Graves' disease was diagnosed. V shed 3 bases and J shed 0 bases, with 26 bases lying between them. This CDR3 is built from 21 residues. Germline V gene sequence: CDR1 KGHDR, CDR2 SFDVKD. Through Arm-PCR of CDR3 regions and iRepertoire HTBI primers, TCR beta libraries were built. MiXCR was run by TCRdb on the multiplex PCR reads, yielding one entry per CDR3 protein. The top ten clones hold 15% to 20% of a sample with 350,000 to 450,000 distinct CDR3 sequences, 12% of them seen once. This same sample was also part of a study on T cells in Graves' hyperthyroidism and ophthalmopathy.

The chain is built from TRBV24-1 and TRBJ1-5; possible D gene TRBD1, 6 bases. The receptor's source is a woman in her late teens or twenties with Graves disease. The sequencing here drew on peripheral blood mononuclear cells (PBMCs), taken at new diagnosis, from a patient treated with antithyroid drugs. The CDR3 DNA reads TGTGCCACCAGTGATATCCCCAGTCCCCAGGGGAGGGACCATAGCAATCAGCCCCAGCATTTT. Translating gives CATSDIPSPQGRDHSNQPQHF.